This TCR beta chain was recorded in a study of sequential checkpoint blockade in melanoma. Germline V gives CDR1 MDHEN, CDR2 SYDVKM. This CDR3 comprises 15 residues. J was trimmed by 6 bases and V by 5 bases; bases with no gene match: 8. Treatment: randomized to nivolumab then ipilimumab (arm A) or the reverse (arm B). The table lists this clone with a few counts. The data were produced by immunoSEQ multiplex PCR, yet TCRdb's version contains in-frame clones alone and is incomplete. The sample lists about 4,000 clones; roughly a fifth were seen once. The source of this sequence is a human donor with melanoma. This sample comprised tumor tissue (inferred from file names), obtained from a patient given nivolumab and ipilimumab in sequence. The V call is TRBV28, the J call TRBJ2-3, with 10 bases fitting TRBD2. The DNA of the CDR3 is TGTGCCAGCAGTCTCAAAGCGGGGGGGCTGGATACGCAGTATTTT. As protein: CASSLKAGGLDTQYF.